The clone carrying this T cell receptor (beta chain) turned up a few times. Its specificity is not known. A single record per CDR3 protein comes from TCRdb applying MiXCR to the reads. The sample has roughly 500,000 distinct CDR3 sequences, 33% seen once. These data come from a study of T cell repertoires in cytomegalovirus infection. About the study: Public TCR beta signatures marked donors with CMV infection and the matching HLA.

Overall study results and limits: Carriers of CMV plus the relevant HLA were identified by cumulative public TCR beta family frequency. Clonotype analysis showed dominance of the ex vivo response by HLA-C-restricted CMV-specific TCR beta clonotypes.

Germline values: CDR1 LGHNA, CDR2 YNFKEQ. The CDR3 extends over 13 amino acids. J was trimmed by 10 bases and V by 3 bases; bases with no gene match: 3. The TCR sequence derives from a human donor in good health (CMV status not recorded). Some clones in this sample may be carry-over from other donors' samples. The V call is TRBV4-2, the J call TRBJ2-3, with 11 bases that match TRBD2. This material consisted of cultured PBMCs, taken from culture after CMV antigen stimulation. As DNA, the CDR3 is TGTGCCAGCAGCCAGTCGACTAGCGGGGCGCAGTATTTT. It specifies CASSQSTSGAQYF.